This T cell receptor beta chain was sequenced for a study of T cells after yellow fever vaccination (dated 2019 in TCRdb). Study-level background: The SMART-Seq v4 Ultra Low Input RNA kit was used to prepare libraries from fractions with low cell numbers. To follow T-cell clones before and after primary and booster YFV17D yellow fever vaccination, bulk TCR alpha and beta repertoires were sequenced over time. The cohort comprised two healthy male donors, one aged 18 to 29 and one aged 30 to 39 years. Blood was collected at multiple timepoints before and after primary and secondary immunization, and bulk PBMC replicates and cell subsets were isolated.

In its sample, this clonotype was seen a few times. There is no known antigen for this receptor. There are no base qualities to consult, and no much larger clone falls within one base. The germline V gene sets CDR1 to SGHRS and CDR2 to YFSETQ. V and J lose 4 bases and 1 base, and a span of 10 bases separates them. The CDR3 has 14 amino acids, counting the end cysteine and phenylalanine. Only the CDR3 DNA stays, 42 bases, in frame from base 1. Paper-wide results and their limitations: Because the study included only a couple of donors, the extent to which the findings can be generalized is limited. Compared with the primary T-cell response, the secondary T-cell response was weaker but faster, peaking on day 5 rather than day 15. A small fraction of clonotypes appeared in both the CD4 and CD8 compartments, likely as a result of convergent recombination. Most clones expanded after primary vaccination (approximately 96% of CD4 and approximately 90% of CD8) were re-detected after the booster, suggesting that broad memory maintenance occurred. FACS-sorted repertoires could contain abundant contaminating clonotypes from the bulk population, so computational filtering was required.

Reads for this sample came from an Illumina NovaSeq 6000. Synthesis of TCR cDNA relied on 5'RACE template switching, a step that introduced a universal primer site along with unique molecular identifiers. Priming for cDNA synthesis came from both the TCR alpha and TCR beta constant segments. Library amplification involved two PCR steps, and the second step added sample barcodes and sequencing adapters. Libraries were sequenced on Illumina HiSeq 2500 (2x100 bp) or NovaSeq (2x150 bp). As for the authors' bioinformatics: Demultiplexing of reads and collapsing into UMI consensus sequences were performed with MIGEC, and V(D)J alignment was carried out with MiXCR. Vaccine-responding clonotypes were identified with edgeR using replicate PBMC samples, with FDR below 0.01 and a log2 fold change above 5 up to day 15 being required. CD4 or CD8 identity was assigned to each bulk clonotype according to whether the clonotype was present at higher abundance in the sequenced CD4 repertoire or the sequenced CD8 repertoire. TCRdb trimmed public reads at Q25 via fastp, called clones via MiXCR and kept in-frame beta chains. Each CDR3 protein gets just one entry, which takes the most common genes and DNA from the rows behind it. TCRdb's processing, not the authors' own work, is the source of the V and J calls. The sample table holds hundreds of thousands of distinct CDR3 sequences, of which around 20% were seen once. 18% of the sample is in the top ten clones.

The treatment or condition label of this sample denotes: live attenuated yellow fever vaccine strain. At each blood-draw timepoint, two biological replicates of bulk PBMCs were collected. PBMCs were isolated from peripheral blood using a standard Ficoll-Paque protocol. RNA was extracted with TriZol from bulk PBMCs, CD4 and CD8 fractions, and dextramer-positive and dextramer-negative fractions. The rearrangement combines TRBV5-1 with TRBJ2-3; the D gene cannot be resolved reliably. The TCR was taken from a man younger than 30 who received the YFV17D yellow fever vaccine. Sequences were derived from PBMCs, sampled before the yellow fever booster vaccination. At the DNA level, the sequence is TGCGCCAGCAGCGCGCCGTATCGCACAGATACGCAGTATTTT. It is translated as CASSAPYRTDTQYF.